Listed here are 12 T cell receptor beta chains from one sample, sequenced in a study of blood T cell repertoires in COVID-19. Generated by immunoSEQ multiplex PCR, the TCRdb table keeps only in-frame clones and is missing some. Here the sample spans more than 110,000 clones, roughly 80% being singletons. Material for sequencing was PBMCs or T cells enriched from blood (not recorded which). These receptors came from a man aged 40-50 years with acute COVID-19.

The rearrangement links TRBV29-1 to TRBJ1-1, with 7 bases aligning to TRBD1. Looked up from germline, CDR1 is SQVTM and CDR2 is ANQGSEA. Germline trimming cut 0 bases from V and 3 bases from J; bases unmatched to any gene: 13. CDR3 size: 17 residues. This CDR3 reads CSVEDSRQGGGDTEAFF. The DNA for the CDR3 is TGCAGCGTTGAAGATTCGCGACAGGGAGGCGGGGACACTGAAGCTTTCTTT.

The CDR3 DNA is TGTGCCAGCAGTTTAGGAGGCGATCAGCCCCAGCATTTT. Residues: CASSLGGDQPQHF. This chain connects TRBV12-3 or TRBV12-4 to TRBJ1-5; D is unresolved. V was trimmed by 1 base and J by 5 bases, leaving 6 bases between them. The CDR3 has 13 amino acids.

The chain uses TRBV19 and TRBJ1-5, with a tentative D call TRBD1 (6 bases). The CDR3 is 17 residues long. The germline gives CDR1 LNHDA, CDR2 SQIVND (reference sequence). V was trimmed by 9 bases and J by 0 bases, leaving 21 bases between them. CDR3 amino acids: CASSHIQGGNSNQPQHF. The DNA for the CDR3 is TGTGCCAGCAGTCACATACAGGGAGGGAATAGCAATCAGCCCCAGCATTTT. The entire variable domain, with the rest obtained from reference TRBV19 and TRBJ1-5, is as follows: DGGITQSPKYLFRKEGQNVTLSCEQNLNHDAMYWYRQDPGQGLRLIYYSQIVNDFQKGDIAEGYSVSREKKESFPLTVTSAQKNPTAFYLCASSHIQGGNSNQPQHFGDGTRLSIL.

The chain recombines TRBV4-3 with TRBJ2-1, with 7 bases that match TRBD1. V lost 0 bases and J lost 1; bases outside the gene matches: 6. Germline CDR1 is LGHNA and CDR2 is YSLEER. The CDR3 is 17 residues long. The CDR3 spells CASSQDQAGGSYNEQFF. The DNA for the CDR3 is TGCGCCAGCAGCCAAGATCAGGCAGGGGGTTCCTACAATGAGCAGTTCTTC.

This rearrangement joins TRBV4-3 to TRBJ1-4; a weak D match, TRBD1 (5 bases). Trimming took 5 bases from V and 8 from J, leaving 15 bases between them. CDR3 length equals 14 residues. CDR1 is LGHNA, CDR2 YSLEER, per germline. The CDR3 coding sequence is TGCGCCAGCAGCATGCACAGGATGGGAGAAAAACTGTTTTTT. This encodes CASSMHRMGEKLFF.

This chain uses TRBV18 with TRBJ2-5, with 11 bases lining up with TRBD2. The length of the CDR3 is 13 residues. With 7 bases clipped from V and 4 bases from J, the junction kept 2 bases outside the gene matches. Germline CDR1 KGHSH, CDR2 LQKENI. CDR3 region: CASCGTSGETQYF. CDR3 bases: TGTGCCAGCTGTGGGACTAGCGGAGAGACCCAGTACTTC.

The chain has TRBV4-3 and TRBJ1-1; no definite D call. Germline CDR1 LGHNA, CDR2 YSLEER. V was shortened by 4 bases and J by 1 base, with 10 bases between the two germline ends. The CDR3 has 14 amino acids. CDR3 coding DNA: TGCGCCAGCAGCCCGATGGTCGGGAACACTGAAGCTTTCTTT. This gives the protein CASSPMVGNTEAFF.

The rearrangement joins TRBV12-3 or TRBV12-4 to TRBJ2-3; D is undetermined. Trimming pared 2 bases from V and 4 bases from J, leaving 4 bases between. The CDR3 runs 12 residues. CDR3 protein: CASSLISDTQYF. The CDR3 DNA reads TGTGCCAGCAGTTTAATCTCAGATACGCAGTATTTT.

The chain combines TRBV3-1 (or the pseudogene TRBV3-2) with TRBJ2-4; 8 positions agree with TRBD2. Germline CDR1 reads LGHDT; CDR2 reads YNNKEL (reference sequence). V trimming: 4 bases; J trimming: 5 bases; junction bases outside the gene matches: 10. The CDR3 is made up of 16 amino acids. This CDR3 is CASSLSGGARQNIQYF. CDR3 DNA sequence: TGTGCCAGCAGCCTCAGCGGGGGCGCTCGCCAAAACATTCAGTACTTC.

The chain combines TRBV9 with TRBJ2-1; 9 positions agree with TRBD1. The trim removed 4 bases at V and 8 bases at J, leaving 13 bases unmatched. In germline, CDR1 is SGDLS, CDR2 YYNGEE. CDR3 length: 16 amino acids. Here the CDR3 reads CASSSQGTGLLHEQFF. The CDR3 nucleotides are TGTGCCAGCAGCTCACAGGGGACAGGGCTCCTACATGAGCAGTTCTTC.

V gene TRBV7-9 combines with J gene TRBJ1-5, with 7 bases identical to TRBD1. Germline V gene data show CDR1 as SEHNR and CDR2 as FQNEAQ (reference sequence). V shed 0 bases, J shed 0 bases, and the junction held 5 bases outside the gene matches. The CDR3 runs 17 residues. The CDR3: CASSLAGTAYSNQPQHF. In DNA, the CDR3 is TGTGCCAGCAGCTTAGCCGGGACAGCTTATAGCAATCAGCCCCAGCATTTT.

There are a few counts of this clone. The chain uses TRBV4-3 and TRBJ2-7; tentative D call: TRBD1 (6 bases). Germline V gene lookup returns CDR1 LGHNA and CDR2 YSLEER. This CDR3 is built from 13 residues. V dropped 3 bases and J dropped 5 bases, with 11 bases sitting between them. Written as DNA, the CDR3 is TGCGCCAGCAGCCAGCTTAGGGGGAACGAGCAGTACTTC. Translating it yields CASSQLRGNEQYF.